Each of the 13 T cell receptor beta chains below was sequenced from the same sample in a study of blood T cell repertoires in COVID-19 (dated by TCRdb to 2020 to 2022). The receptor library was made with the immunoSEQ multiplex PCR assay. The table was pulled from immuneACCESS by TCRdb, which kept in-frame rearrangements only. Such tables lose some clones; where checked, under half of the loss comes from unresolved V genes, and the rest has no known cause. Recorded for this sample are about 44,000 clones; about 85% of them occurred a single time. The top ten hold roughly 21% of the sample. Sample: peripheral blood. The receptors originated from a woman over 75 in a cohort sampled during active or convalescent COVID-19.

The chain joins TRBV11-3 to TRBJ2-7; the match to TRBD2 covers 7 bases. The V gene end was trimmed by 1 base and the J gene end by 3 bases; junction bases not matched to a gene: 9. Germline values: CDR1 SGHNT, CDR2 YENEEA. The CDR3 length is 16 residues. The CDR3 DNA reads as TGTGCCAGCAGCTTAGGGGCCCCTAGCGGCCACTACGAGCAGTACTTC. This codes for CASSLGAPSGHYEQYF.

The chain employs TRBV2 and TRBJ2-5; 12 nucleotides match TRBD2. This CDR3 is built from 15 residues. Germline V gives CDR1 SNHLY, CDR2 FYNNEI. The ends lost 6 bases at V and 4 bases at J; junction bases unmatched: 6. CDR3 coding DNA: TGTGCCAGCAGAAGACTAGCGGGAGTTTCAGAGACCCAGTACTTC. It is translated as CASRRLAGVSETQYF.

The chain uses TRBV7-2 and TRBJ2-7; no definite D call. Between the trimmed V and J ends, which lost 5 bases and 4 bases, there was a span of 9 bases. The CDR3 spans 12 residues. The germline CDR1 and CDR2 sequences are SGHTA and FQGNSA. CDR3 loop: CASSPRSYEQYF. The CDR3 bases are TGTGCCAGCAGCCCCCGGTCTTACGAGCAGTACTTC.

J is TRBJ2-5 and V is TRBV3-1 (or the pseudogene TRBV3-2), with 9 bases identical to TRBD2. The junction had 10 bases not matched to a gene; V was cut back by 0 bases and J by 8 bases. CDR3 length equals 16 residues. Per germline, CDR1 LGHDT and CDR2 YNNKEL (reference sequence). The CDR3 loop is CASSQDVPSGTVTQYF. CDR3 bases: TGTGCCAGCAGCCAAGATGTACCTAGCGGGACAGTAACCCAGTACTTC.

The CDR3 nucleotides are TGTGCCAGCGCATCCACACCAGGGGGCACGTACGAGCAGTACTTC. Amino acids: CASASTPGGTYEQYF. V usage is TRBV27 and J usage is TRBJ2-7; 8 nucleotides agree with TRBD1. This CDR3 is built from 15 residues. V dropped 8 bases and J dropped 4; count of bases not matched to a gene: 13. The germline V gene has CDR1 MNHEY and CDR2 SMNVEV (reference sequence).

This rearrangement joins TRBV12-5 to TRBJ2-2, with D uncertain. Per germline, CDR1 LGHNT and CDR2 FRNRAP. This CDR3 spans 16 amino acids. V was trimmed by 1 base and J by 1 base, leaving 10 bases between them. The CDR3 bases are TGTGCTAGTGGTTTGGGTCTGGGCCAGAACACCGGGGAGCTGTTTTTT. Translation: CASGLGLGQNTGELFF.

The chain couples TRBV5-1 to TRBJ1-4; D is undetermined. Germline CDR1 is SGHRS and CDR2 is YFSETQ. V was clipped by 1 base and J by 7 bases, with 11 bases between them. The CDR3 sequence is 14 residues long. CDR3 nucleotides: TGCGCCAGCAGCTTGACCGGGTCGGGTGAAAAACTGTTTTTT. Encoded protein: CASSLTGSGEKLFF. Variable domain in full (rest from reference TRBV5-1 and TRBJ1-4): KAGVTQTPRYLIKTRGQQVTLSCSPISGHRSVSWYQQTPGQGLQFLFEYFSETQRNKGNFPGRFSGRQFSNSRSEMNVSTLELGDSALYLCASSLTGSGEKLFFGSGTQLSVL.

This sequence joins TRBV4-2 and TRBJ1-2; 7 bases agree with TRBD1. Germline-derived CDR1 and CDR2 are LGHNA and YNFKEQ. The CDR3 covers 15 residues. After removal of 1 base from V and 2 bases from J, the junction contained 4 bases not matched to a gene. This CDR3 is CASSQAGDRNYGYTF. In nucleotides, the CDR3 is TGTGCCAGCAGCCAAGCTGGGGACAGAAACTATGGCTACACCTTC.

The chain joins TRBV10-3 to TRBJ2-1; possible D gene TRBD2, 6 bases. In germline, CDR1 is ENHRY, CDR2 SYGVKD. This CDR3 spans 17 amino acids. The V end lost 4 bases, the J end lost 4 bases, and 20 bases lay between the germline ends. The CDR3 loop reads CAISARRENNRYNEQFF. CDR3 coding DNA: TGTGCCATCAGTGCTAGGAGGGAAAACAACAGGTACAATGAGCAGTTCTTC.

Concerning this clone itself: Relative to the germline gene, one junction end is altered; a read error may explain this. The rearrangement uses TRBV11-3 and TRBJ1-2; 7 nucleotides agree with TRBD1. Germline values: CDR1 SGHNT, CDR2 YENEEA. This CDR3 is built from 12 residues. The CDR3 here is CASSPGQASSEF. The CDR3 DNA is TGTGCCAGCAGCCCCGGACAGGCATCCTCAGAGTTC.

The V gene is TRBV6-6, the J gene TRBJ1-1; D gene ambiguous. Germline CDR1 is MNHNY and CDR2 is SVGAGI (reference sequence). V gave up 5 bases and J gave up 11 bases, with 15 bases separating them. The CDR3 is 12 residues long. Written as DNA, the CDR3 is TGTGCCAGCAGTCAACGGAAGGCGGCCGCTTTCTTT. It translates to CASSQRKAAAFF.

This chain connects TRBV2 to TRBJ2-1, with 8 nucleotides matching TRBD1. This CDR3 comprises 15 residues. The germline gives CDR1 SNHLY, CDR2 FYNNEI. The V gene end was trimmed by 5 bases and the J gene end by 1 base; junction bases not matched to a gene: 4. The CDR3 here is CASSSQGVSYNEQFF. The CDR3 bases are TGTGCCAGCAGTTCACAGGGGGTATCCTACAATGAGCAGTTCTTC.

The chain is built from TRBV2 and TRBJ2-7; 9 bases agree with TRBD2. The germline V gene has CDR1 SNHLY and CDR2 FYNNEI. This CDR3 is 14 amino acids long. The ends lost 7 bases at V and 4 bases at J; junction bases unmatched: 8. CDR3 region: CASMVGLATYEQYF. The CDR3 DNA follows: TGTGCCAGCATGGTAGGACTAGCGACGTACGAGCAGTACTTC.